These 4 T cell receptor beta chains were sequenced from one sample in a study of T cells after yellow fever vaccination. One entry per CDR3 protein results from TCRdb running MiXCR on the 5' RACE reads. The table records about 350,000 distinct CDR3 sequences, roughly 11% of them present only once. Sequencing used PBMCs, obtained on the day of the first yellow fever vaccination. The receptors were sampled from a young man who received the YFV17D yellow fever vaccine.

This chain uses TRBV6-1 with TRBJ2-1; the D gene is possibly TRBD1 (5 bases). Germline CDR1 and CDR2: MNHNS and SASEGT. The V and J ends lost 5 bases and 2 bases respectively, with 10 bases between them. The CDR3 consists of 14 residues. The CDR3 DNA sequence: TGTGCCAGCAGTCCCAGGGCCCCCTACAATGAGCAGTTCTTC. Translation: CASSPRAPYNEQFF.

This clonotype was seen ten or more times. The V and J genes are TRBV3-1 and TRBJ2-3, with D hard to call. This CDR3 is 14 amino acids long. Germline assignment: CDR1 LGHDT and CDR2 YNNKEL (reference sequence). Deletions cut 0 bases from V and 3 bases from J, with 7 bases between. The CDR3 sequence: CASSQDGGTDTQYF. The CDR3 bases are TGTGCCAGCAGCCAAGACGGCGGAACAGATACGCAGTATTTT.

In its sample, this clonotype was seen a few times. The chain has TRBV7-2 and TRBJ2-1; tentative D call: TRBD2 (7 bases). The CDR3 has 15 amino acids. The germline V and J ends were trimmed by 0 bases and 9 bases, with 15 bases remaining between them. The germline CDR1 and CDR2 sequences are SGHTA and FQGNSA. The CDR3 sequence: CASSLAGGGGGEQFF. DNA for the CDR3: TGTGCCAGCAGCTTAGCAGGCGGGGGCGGGGGTGAGCAGTTCTTC.

There are a few counts of this clonotype. J is TRBJ2-5 and V is TRBV7-2; tentatively, D is TRBD1 or TRBD2 (6 bases each). There are 16 residues in the CDR3. The germline V gene encodes CDR1 SGHTA and CDR2 FQGNSA. V lost 5 bases, J lost 2 bases, and 18 bases lay in between. The CDR3 loop reads CASSQGGGPRQETQYF. DNA for the CDR3: TGTGCCAGCAGCCAAGGAGGGGGGCCCCGGCAAGAGACCCAGTACTTC.